What follows are 11 T cell receptor beta chains derived from one specimen sequenced in a study of early T cells in non-severe SARS-CoV-2 infection. From the 5' RACE reads, TCRdb called clonotypes with MiXCR, one entry per CDR3 protein. The table lists about 52,000 distinct CDR3 sequences, approximately 11% of them singletons. Specimen: whole blood. Receptors were obtained from an adult who was a healthcare worker with PCR-confirmed SARS-CoV-2 infection or an uninfected control (not recorded which).

V usage is TRBV5-1 and J usage is TRBJ2-3; 7 bases align to TRBD2. J gave up 0 bases and V 5 bases, and 3 bases lay outside the gene matches. CDR3 length: 14 amino acids. Germline CDR1 and CDR2: SGHRS and YFSETQ. CDR3 DNA: TGCGCCAGCAGTCCAGCGGGGAGCACAGATACGCAGTATTTT. This codes for CASSPAGSTDTQYF.

This clonotype was observed once. This rearrangement joins TRBV20-1 to TRBJ2-7; 7 nucleotides line up with TRBD1. The CDR3 extends over 14 amino acids. Germline V gene sequence: CDR1 DFQATT, CDR2 SNEGSKA (reference sequence). V was clipped by 3 bases and J by 7 bases; unmatched bases: 12. CDR3 coding DNA: TGCAGTGCTAGGAGCCGGGACAGCCGGGTTGAGCAGTACTTC. Translated: CSARSRDSRVEQYF.

This clonotype has only a few counts. CDR3 in DNA: TGTGCCAGCAGCCTCCCGGGACTAGTGACCGGGGAGCTGTTTTTT. Protein: CASSLPGLVTGELFF. J is TRBJ2-2 and V is TRBV6-2 or TRBV6-3, with 8 bases identical to TRBD2. Germline-derived CDR1 and CDR2 are MNHEY and SVGEGT. The CDR3 is 15 amino acids. The ends lost 6 bases at V and 5 bases at J; junction bases unmatched: 8.

This clonotype appeared many times. The chain recombines TRBV11-2 with TRBJ2-7; TRBD1 agrees at 10 bases. With V trimmed by 5 bases and J by 0 bases, 10 bases remained unmatched. CDR1 SGHAT and CDR2 FQNNGV come from the germline V gene. CDR3 length: 17 residues. The CDR3 DNA reads TGTGCCAGCAGCCCCAACAGCGGGACAGGGGCCTCCTACGAGCAGTACTTC. Protein sequence: CASSPNSGTGASYEQYF.

At least ten counts were recorded for this clonotype. The rearrangement links TRBV7-3 to TRBJ2-3; 10 bases line up with TRBD2. Germline CDR1 SGHTA, CDR2 FQGTGA. The V and J ends lost 5 bases and 0 bases, in that order; junction bases with no gene match: 2. The CDR3 has 15 residues. The CDR3: CASSKAGGSTDTQYF. DNA of the CDR3: TGTGCCAGCAGCAAAGCGGGAGGGAGCACAGATACGCAGTATTTT.

There are many counts of this clonotype. The chain combines TRBV7-9 with TRBJ2-1; 8 positions match TRBD2. Germline V gene lookup returns CDR1 SEHNR and CDR2 FQNEAQ (reference sequence). CDR3 length: 13 residues. J gave up 7 bases and V 2 bases, and 1 base lay outside the gene matches. The CDR3 region has the DNA TGTGCCAGCAGCTTAAGCGGGAGTAATGAGCAGTTCTTC. Translation: CASSLSGSNEQFF.

For this clonotype: Relative to the germline gene, one junction end is altered; a read error may explain this. The chain is built from TRBV7-9 and TRBJ1-1; D gene uncertain. The length of the CDR3 is 13 residues. Germline V gives CDR1 SEHNR, CDR2 FQNEAQ (reference sequence). CDR3 region: CACSFGPNTEAFF. The CDR3, as DNA: TGTGCCTGCAGCTTCGGACCGAACACTGAAGCTTTCTTT.

This rearrangement joins TRBV7-8 to TRBJ2-5; 10 nucleotides align to TRBD2. Trimming at V came to 2 bases and at J to 5 bases, leaving 2 bases not matched to a gene. CDR3 length: 14 amino acids. Germline CDR1 SGHVS, CDR2 FQNEAQ. The CDR3 nucleotides read TGTGCCAGCAGCTTACTAGCGGGAGAGGAGACCCAGTACTTC. Protein product: CASSLLAGEETQYF.

This clonotype appeared a few times. This chain uses TRBV7-6 with TRBJ2-3; maybe TRBD1 (5 bases). V was clipped by 3 bases and J by 2 bases, with 18 bases between them. The CDR3 has 17 residues. Per the germline V gene, CDR1 is SGHVS and CDR2 is FNYEAQ. The CDR3 reads CASSLSDRPLYTDTQYF. Written as DNA, the CDR3 is TGTGCCAGCAGCTTGTCCGACAGACCGCTTTACACAGATACGCAGTATTTT.

This clonotype was recorded a few times. The chain recombines TRBV6-2 or TRBV6-3 with TRBJ1-1; D remains unclear. Germline values: CDR1 MNHEY, CDR2 SVGEGT. V lost 8 bases and J 1 base, leaving 14 bases between the germline ends. The CDR3 extends over 14 amino acids. CDR3 amino acids: CASSRMVANTEAFF. The CDR3, as DNA: TGTGCCAGCTCCAGGATGGTCGCGAACACTGAAGCTTTCTTT.

V is TRBV7-2 and J is TRBJ2-2; 8 bases are shared with TRBD2. Germline CDR1 SGHTA, CDR2 FQGNSA. V shed 3 bases, J shed 4 bases, and the junction held 7 bases outside the gene matches. This CDR3 is 16 amino acids long. The CDR3 protein is CASSLRRGAFTGELFF. As DNA, the CDR3 is TGTGCCAGCAGCTTGCGGCGGGGGGCGTTCACCGGGGAGCTGTTTTTT.